This TCR beta chain was recorded in a study of T cells in tuberculosis. Whole-study findings and limits: Smaller alpha distances in active tuberculosis partly reflected shorter CDR3-alpha lengths. GMM-specific TCRs were nearer to active tuberculosis alpha repertoires, suggesting expansion.

A note on this clone: Its matching antigen is unknown.

Only in-frame clones appear in the TCRdb table, and some are missing; sequencing was by immunoSEQ multiplex PCR. The sample comprises about 50,000 clones, 90% to 95% of which are singletons, and more than 1.2% rests with the top ten. Noted time point: new active TB diagnosis, blood taken before or within 7 days of starting treatment. Patients were newly diagnosed, HIV-seronegative, and aged 18 or older. This TCR was recovered from an adult with tuberculosis. The material was PBMCs, obtained at tuberculosis diagnosis.

CDR3 residues: CASSLRQGLNEKLFF. Here the CDR3 DNA reads TGTGCCAGCAGCTTAAGGCAGGGCCTTAATGAAAAACTGTTTTTT. The V and J genes are TRBV7-8 and TRBJ1-4, with D possibly being TRBD1 (5 bases). CDR1 is SGHVS and CDR2 is FQNEAQ in the germline V gene. The CDR3 contains 15 residues. Trimming took off 2 bases at V and 4 bases at J, with 11 bases between the two ends.